The 27 T cell receptor beta chains below all came from one sample that was sequenced in a study of blood T cell repertoires in COVID-19. The protocol was immunoSEQ multiplex PCR, while the TCRdb copy is restricted to in-frame clones and leaves out a portion. The table shows about 300,000 clones, with 70% to 90% occurring only once. The source material was PBMCs or T cells enriched from blood (not recorded which). These receptors all stem from a young man who had recovered from COVID-19.

The chain links TRBV24-1 to TRBJ2-1, with a possible D match to TRBD1 (6 bases). The CDR3 length is 16 residues. Germline-derived CDR1 and CDR2 are KGHDR and SFDVKD. V lost 2 bases and J 9 bases, leaving 19 bases between the germline ends. The CDR3 region has the DNA TGTGCCACCAGTGATTCGTTCGGTGCAGGGGCTCGTGAGCAGTTCTTC. Encoded protein: CATSDSFGAGAREQFF.

The chain carries TRBV20-1 and TRBJ1-2; D is undetermined. The CDR3 has 11 amino acids. Trimming stripped 1 base from V and 13 bases from J, with 13 bases between. Germline CDR1 and CDR2: DFQATT and SNEGSKA (reference sequence). The CDR3 bases are TGCAGTGCTAGAGGTCGAGGGTCCGCCACCTTC. Its protein product is CSARGRGSATF.

This clone has ten or more counts. The gene calls are TRBV7-3 and TRBJ2-1; 12 nucleotides agree with TRBD2. The CDR3 consists of 18 residues. V gave up 1 base and J gave up 6 bases; unmatched junction bases: 10. Per the germline V gene, CDR1 is SGHTA and CDR2 is FQGTGA. This chain's CDR3 is CASSLIAASGGAGNEQFF. The CDR3 DNA reads TGTGCCAGCAGCTTAATTGCGGCTAGCGGGGGGGCTGGCAATGAGCAGTTCTTC.

V and J are TRBV5-1 and TRBJ1-3, with D possibly being TRBD1 (6 bases). V lost 0 bases and J lost 0, with 13 bases in between. The CDR3 is 17 residues long. Germline V gene lookup returns CDR1 SGHRS and CDR2 YFSETQ. The CDR3 DNA reads TGCGCCAGCAGCTTGGGGCGAGGGGGAAGCTCTGGAAACACCATATATTTT. It specifies CASSLGRGGSSGNTIYF.

This clone appeared a single time. V and J are TRBV5-1 and TRBJ1-6; the D gene is possibly TRBD1 (6 bases). The CDR3 is 13 residues long. Deletions cut 4 bases from V and 8 bases from J, with 10 bases between. CDR1 and CDR2 from the germline V gene are SGHRS and YFSETQ. Here the CDR3 reads CASSRNRDSPLHF. The CDR3 region has the DNA TGCGCCAGCAGCCGCAACAGGGATTCACCCCTCCACTTT. Based on the CDR3 plus reference TRBV5-1 and TRBJ1-6, the full variable domain is KAGVTQTPRYLIKTRGQQVTLSCSPISGHRSVSWYQQTPGQGLQFLFEYFSETQRNKGNFPGRFSGRQFSNSRSEMNVSTLELGDSALYLCASSRNRDSPLHFGNGTRLTVT.

As regards this clone: This specimen includes other DNA sequences encoding the same CDR3. The CDR3 region is CASSQVPGQGDNEQFF. The CDR3 DNA sequence: TGTGCCAGCAGCCAAGTACCGGGACAGGGGGACAATGAGCAGTTCTTC. The V gene is TRBV14, the J gene TRBJ2-1, with 11 bases aligning to TRBD1. The germline CDR1 and CDR2 sequences are SGHDN and FVKESK. Trimming took 1 base from V and 5 from J; bases not matched to a gene: 4. This CDR3 is built from 16 residues.

This chain joins TRBV9 and TRBJ2-2; TRBD1 aligns across 8 bases. V shed 0 bases and J 6 bases; nucleotides not matched to a gene: 7. Germline V gives CDR1 SGDLS, CDR2 YYNGEE. The CDR3 length is 16 residues. Here the CDR3 reads CASSVGPGQDAGELFF. The CDR3 DNA reads as TGTGCCAGCAGCGTAGGCCCGGGACAGGACGCCGGGGAGCTGTTTTTT.

The V call is TRBV27, the J call TRBJ2-5, with TRBD1 matching 10 bases. V shed 7 bases, J shed 4 bases, and the junction held 9 bases outside the gene matches. CDR3 length equals 15 residues. Germline V gene sequence: CDR1 MNHEY, CDR2 SMNVEV (reference sequence). The CDR3: CASTRQGAPRETQYF. CDR3 DNA sequence: TGTGCCAGCACCAGACAGGGGGCGCCTAGAGAGACCCAGTACTTC.

The chain couples TRBV7-3 to TRBJ1-1; the D gene is possibly TRBD1 (5 bases). Trimming shortened V by 0 bases and J by 0 bases, and 17 bases separated the two germline ends. This CDR3 contains 18 residues. CDR1 is SGHTA and CDR2 is FQGTGA in the germline V gene. Here the CDR3 DNA reads TGTGCCAGCAGCTTAACCCCGCCCACAGACAGCGTGAACACTGAAGCTTTCTTT. Amino acid sequence: CASSLTPPTDSVNTEAFF.

This clone was picked up many times. The rearrangement uses TRBV9 and TRBJ1-2; D may be TRBD1 (6 bases). Trimming shortened V by 0 bases and J by 1 base, and 13 bases separated the two germline ends. There are 16 residues in the CDR3. Per the germline V gene, CDR1 is SGDLS and CDR2 is YYNGEE. This CDR3 reads CASSVGKGGLNYGYTF. The CDR3 coding sequence is TGTGCCAGCAGCGTAGGCAAGGGGGGGCTTAACTATGGCTACACCTTC.

This rearrangement joins TRBV24-1 to TRBJ1-5; D unclear. Germline V gene lookup returns CDR1 KGHDR and CDR2 SFDVKD. Trimming left V 4 bases short and J 7 bases short, with 13 bases between. This CDR3 comprises 14 residues. The CDR3 region has the DNA TGTGCCACCAGTGAGGAAGGGAGCGAACAGCCCCAGCATTTT. Translated: CATSEEGSEQPQHF.

The rearrangement joins TRBV9 to TRBJ1-6; the D gene is possibly TRBD1 (5 bases). V dropped 0 bases and J dropped 10 bases, with 8 bases sitting between them. There are 13 residues in the CDR3. CDR1 is SGDLS, CDR2 YYNGEE, per germline. Written as DNA, the CDR3 is TGTGCCAGCAGCGTAGCCCCAGGGTCACCCCTCCACTTT. Residues: CASSVAPGSPLHF.

The V call is TRBV6-2 or TRBV6-3, the J call TRBJ2-7, with TRBD1 matching over 10 bases. The CDR3 length is 15 residues. V was clipped by 6 bases and J by 12 bases; unmatched bases: 17. Germline CDR1 reads MNHEY; CDR2 reads SVGEGT. The CDR3 region has the DNA TGTGCCAGCAGCAACCCCGGGACAGGGGCTTATATTCCGTACTTC. Its protein product is CASSNPGTGAYIPYF.

The chain combines TRBV7-2 with TRBJ1-2; weak D call: TRBD1 (6 bases). Trimming stripped 5 bases from V and 4 bases from J, with 14 bases between. The CDR3 is 14 amino acids. In germline, CDR1 is SGHTA, CDR2 FQGNSA. The CDR3: CASSPPQGRYGYTF. Here the CDR3 DNA reads TGTGCCAGCAGCCCCCCGCAGGGGCGCTATGGCTACACCTTC.

The chain joins TRBV7-9 to TRBJ2-2, with a possible D match to TRBD2 (6 bases). Germline V lookup: CDR1 SEHNR, CDR2 FQNEAQ (reference sequence). The length of the CDR3 is 16 residues. V lost 1 base to trimming and J lost 4 bases, with 13 bases between them. The CDR3 DNA is TGTGCCAGCAGCTTAGGAACGGGGGATCCCACCGGGGAGCTGTTTTTT. It yields the protein CASSLGTGDPTGELFF. Looking up the rest from reference TRBV7-9 and TRBJ2-2 gives the full variable domain: DTGVSQNPRHKITKRGQNVTFRCDPISEHNRLYWYRQTLGQGPEFLTYFQNEAQLEKSRLLSDRFSAERPKGSFSTLEIQRTEQGDSAMYLCASSLGTGDPTGELFFGEGSRLTVL.

The rearrangement uses TRBV19 and TRBJ1-4, with 9 bases fitting TRBD1. The CDR3 runs to 16 residues. V was clipped by 6 bases and J by 2 bases; unmatched bases: 7. CDR1 and CDR2 (germline): LNHDA, SQIVND (reference sequence). In DNA, the CDR3 is TGTGCCAGTAGCAGAATCGACAGGGGGACTAATGAAAAACTGTTTTTT. It translates to CASSRIDRGTNEKLFF.

Details on this clone: This sample also contains other DNA sequences that code for the same CDR3. The V call is TRBV5-1, the J call TRBJ2-1; 8 bases agree with TRBD1. This CDR3 contains 14 residues. V shed 3 bases, J shed 6 bases, and the junction held 5 bases outside the gene matches. CDR1 SGHRS and CDR2 YFSETQ come from the germline V gene. The CDR3 coding sequence is TGCGCCAGCAGCTCCGGGACAGGCGGCAATGAGCAGTTCTTC. Amino acid sequence: CASSSGTGGNEQFF.

This chain connects TRBV3-1 (or the pseudogene TRBV3-2) to TRBJ1-2; 9 bases fit TRBD1. Germline CDR1 reads LGHDT; CDR2 reads YNNKEL (reference sequence). The ends lost 1 base at V and 9 bases at J; junction bases unmatched: 9. This CDR3 comprises 15 residues. The CDR3 protein is CASSQVDRGGKSYTF. Written as DNA, the CDR3 is TGTGCCAGCAGCCAAGTCGACAGGGGGGGTAAGAGCTACACCTTC.

This clone was counted a few times. The chain links TRBV5-6 to TRBJ1-2; 7 nucleotides agree with TRBD1. The V gene's germline CDR1 is SGHDT and CDR2 YYEEEE. The ends lost 0 bases at V and 4 bases at J; junction bases unmatched: 6. The CDR3 has 15 amino acids. The CDR3 is CASSLVPGGTYGYTF. The CDR3 DNA sequence: TGTGCCAGCAGCTTGGTCCCAGGGGGAACCTATGGCTACACCTTC.

This chain uses TRBV19 with TRBJ1-5; weak D call: TRBD1 (6 bases). CDR1 is LNHDA and CDR2 is SQIVND in the germline V gene (reference sequence). Trimming pared 7 bases from V and 5 bases from J, leaving 15 bases between. The CDR3 sequence is 14 residues long. The CDR3 DNA reads TGTGCCAGTACCCCCCCCTGGACAGATCAGCCCCAGCATTTT. Amino acids: CASTPPWTDQPQHF. Supplemented by reference TRBV19 and TRBJ1-5, the full variable domain reads DGGITQSPKYLFRKEGQNVTLSCEQNLNHDAMYWYRQDPGQGLRLIYYSQIVNDFQKGDIAEGYSVSREKKESFPLTVTSAQKNPTAFYLCASTPPWTDQPQHFGDGTRLSIL.

The chain recombines TRBV30 with TRBJ2-5, with TRBD1 matching over 7 bases. The CDR3 consists of 13 residues. J lost 5 bases, V lost 3 bases, and 6 bases had no gene match. CDR1 is GTSNPN and CDR2 is SVGIG in the germline V gene (reference sequence). For the CDR3, the DNA is TGTGCCTGGAGCCGCCCGGGACAGGAGACCCAGTACTTC. Amino acid sequence: CAWSRPGQETQYF.

This sequence joins TRBV30 and TRBJ1-4, with D possibly TRBD1 on 5 matching bases. This CDR3 spans 14 amino acids. Germline V gives CDR1 GTSNPN, CDR2 SVGIG (reference sequence). V lost 6 bases, J lost 0 bases, and 11 bases lay in between. In nucleotides, the CDR3 is TGTGCCTGTCTTCGGGGGGCAACTAATGAAAAACTGTTTTTT. Protein sequence: CACLRGATNEKLFF.

The genes are TRBV5-5 and TRBJ2-7, with D possibly being TRBD2 (6 bases). Germline V lookup: CDR1 SGHKS, CDR2 YYEKEE (reference sequence). Trimming shortened V by 2 bases and J by 3 bases, and 15 bases separated the two germline ends. CDR3 length: 15 residues. CDR3 amino acids: CASSLGAGPYYEQYF. CDR3 DNA sequence: TGTGCCAGCAGCTTAGGGGCGGGGCCTTACTACGAGCAGTACTTC.

The chain recombines TRBV10-1 with TRBJ2-2; weak D call: TRBD2 (7 bases). Between the trimmed V and J ends, which lost 6 bases and 4 bases, there was a span of 21 bases. Germline V gene data show CDR1 as WNHNN and CDR2 as SYGVQD (reference sequence). The CDR3 has 17 residues. CDR3 nucleotides: TGCGCCAGCAGCCCGTCTGGGGGGGCGTCGGTCACCGGGGAGCTGTTTTTT. Its protein is CASSPSGGASVTGELFF.

The rearrangement links TRBV11-1 to TRBJ1-2; 8 nucleotides align to TRBD1. V lost 1 base, J lost 8 bases, and 6 bases stayed unmatched. Germline V lookup: CDR1 SGHAT, CDR2 FQDESV (reference sequence). The CDR3 has 14 amino acids. The CDR3 here is CASSLGRGPQGYTF. The CDR3 DNA reads TGTGCCAGCAGCTTAGGCAGGGGGCCTCAAGGCTACACCTTC.

The V and J genes are TRBV29-1 and TRBJ1-2; D gene uncertain. Germline V gene data show CDR1 as SQVTM and CDR2 as ANQGSEA. This CDR3 is 11 amino acids long. The V end lost 5 bases, the J end lost 3 bases, and 7 bases lay between the germline ends. CDR3 sequence: CSVLIDYGYTF. In DNA, the CDR3 is TGCAGCGTTCTCATAGACTATGGCTACACCTTC.

V is TRBV4-1 and J is TRBJ1-4; D is unclear. V lost 0 bases and J lost 0, with 11 bases in between. The germline gives CDR1 MGHRA, CDR2 YSYEKL. CDR3 length: 17 residues. CDR3 in amino acids: CASSQDLTGATNEKLFF. As DNA, the CDR3 is TGCGCCAGCAGCCAAGATCTTACGGGTGCAACTAATGAAAAACTGTTTTTT.